This TCR beta chain was found in a study of T cells in localized non-small cell lung cancer. The assay was immunoSEQ multiplex PCR, and TCRdb's table has in-frame clones only and misses some. This sample has 20,000 to 25,000 clones, with 88% found just once. Deletions cut 3 bases from V and 5 bases from J, with 8 bases between. Germline values: CDR1 SEHNR, CDR2 FQNEAQ (reference sequence). The CDR3 spans 13 residues. This clone was found a few times. Its specificity is unknown. Study-wide results and limits: Greater blood T cell density accompanied longer overall survival. Adjacent uninvolved lung tissue had the highest T cell clonality, exceeding tumor.

This chain links TRBV7-9 with TRBJ1-5; no firm D call. The TCR comes from a woman aged 35-75 years with stage III lung adenocarcinoma. Source: peripheral blood mononuclear cells, taken before any cancer treatment. Here the CDR3 DNA reads TGTGCCAGCAGCTTGGGATTAGATCAGCCCCAGCATTTT. This encodes CASSLGLDQPQHF.